The sequence of this TCR beta chain was determined in a study of cytomegalovirus exposure and HLA in healthy donors. Study-wide results and limits: TRBV6-2, TRBV6-3 and other indistinguishable V segments were excluded. Approximately 18,000 TCR beta sequences were associated with HLA alleles at 0.05 false discovery rate in a later analysis. Common viral pathogens seemed to be connected with several of the most significant clusters, according to a later analysis. In an earlier analysis, most TCR beta V segments were productive about 87% or about 30% of the time.

On this clone itself: The antigen is unknown.

The PCR employed 60 Vbeta primers together with 13 Jbeta primers. Sequencing used immunoSEQ multiplex PCR; TCRdb keeps in-frame clones, though not all of them. Here the sample spans some 200,000 clones, about 77% being singletons. Per germline, CDR1 MDHEN and CDR2 SYDVKM. V dropped 4 bases and J dropped 3 bases, with 6 bases sitting between them. The CDR3 totals 12 residues. This TCR was recovered from a woman in her thirties in good health and CMV-seronegative. The rearrangement links TRBV28 to TRBJ1-2; D gene uncertain. Sequenced: PBMCs. The CDR3 reads CASSSLHYGYTF. CDR3 bases: TGTGCCAGCAGTTCCCTCCACTATGGCTACACCTTC.